Below, 10 T cell receptor beta chains from the same sample are listed, as sequenced in a study of blood T cell repertoires in COVID-19 (dated by TCRdb to about 2020). The library relied on the immunoSEQ multiplex PCR assay. The clones in this table, taken by TCRdb from immuneACCESS, are in-frame only. Not every clone is retained; where verified, under half of the shortfall comes from an unresolved V gene, and the cause of the rest is unknown. For this sample there are about 210,000 clones; almost 90% appear just once. Clones ranked in the top ten supply around 1.5% of the sample. Sequencing was done on a sample of peripheral blood. These receptors were obtained from a young man with active or convalescent COVID-19.

V is TRBV12-3 or TRBV12-4 and J is TRBJ1-4; no clear D. The CDR3 totals 12 residues. With 8 bases removed from V and 8 bases from J, the gap between germline ends came to 12 bases. DNA for the CDR3: TGTGCCAGCGGATACAGAACCGAAAAACTGTTTTTT. It codes for CASGYRTEKLFF.

This clone was picked up one time. This chain uses TRBV11-1 with TRBJ2-1, with 8 positions matching TRBD2. This CDR3 spans 16 amino acids. The germline V gene encodes CDR1 SGHAT and CDR2 FQDESV (reference sequence). Germline trimming cut 3 bases from V and 9 bases from J; bases unmatched to any gene: 13. The CDR3 sequence is CASSFWAGGALGEQFF. The CDR3 DNA follows: TGTGCCAGCAGCTTCTGGGCGGGAGGCGCCTTGGGTGAGCAGTTCTTC. Full variable domain (outside the CDR3, taken from reference TRBV11-1 and TRBJ2-1): EAEVAQSPRYKITEKSQAVAFWCDPISGHATLYWYRQILGQGPELLVQFQDESVVDDSQLPKDRFSAERLKGVDSTLKIQPAELGDSAMYLCASSFWAGGALGEQFFGPGTRLTVL.

The chain recombines TRBV6-2 or TRBV6-3 with TRBJ2-1; 9 bases map to TRBD2. Trimming took 6 bases from V and 4 from J; bases not matched to a gene: 7. The CDR3 spans 15 residues. Germline assignment: CDR1 MNHEY and CDR2 SVGEGT. In DNA, the CDR3 is TGTGCCAGCAGCACCCCTAGCGGGGTGTACAATGAGCAGTTCTTC. Its translation: CASSTPSGVYNEQFF.

The CDR3 sequence is CASSPLTARTNTGELFF. DNA for the CDR3: TGTGCCAGCTCACCGCTGACCGCGCGGACTAACACCGGGGAGCTGTTTTTT. J is TRBJ2-2 and V is TRBV18; D is perhaps TRBD2 (5 bases). Trimming removed 3 bases at V and 2 bases at J, with 16 bases between. The CDR3 totals 17 residues. Germline CDR1 reads KGHSH; CDR2 reads LQKENI.

The CDR3 is CAWDMGAGNQPQHF. The CDR3 DNA reads TGTGCCTGGGACATGGGGGCTGGTAATCAGCCCCAGCATTTT. V usage is TRBV30 and J usage is TRBJ1-5; TRBD1 might be the D (6 bases). CDR1 and CDR2 from the germline V gene are GTSNPN and SVGIG (reference sequence). The germline V and J ends were trimmed by 5 bases and 4 bases, with 15 bases remaining between them. The CDR3 has 14 amino acids.

On this clone itself: Compared with germline, one end of the junction differs, possibly owing to a read error. The same CDR3 arises from other DNA sequences in this sample as well. J is TRBJ2-7 and V is TRBV6-6; a weak D match, TRBD2 (5 bases). Germline CDR1 MNHNY, CDR2 SVGAGI (reference sequence). This CDR3 spans 12 amino acids. The CDR3 loop reads CASTRSGYEQYF. CDR3 DNA: TGTGCCAGCACGAGGAGCGGATACGAGCAGTACTTT.

This chain joins TRBV4-3 and TRBJ1-3, with unresolved D. This CDR3 comprises 17 residues. Germline V gene sequence: CDR1 LGHNA, CDR2 YSLEER. V was trimmed by 0 bases and J by 0 bases, leaving 12 bases between them. CDR3 coding DNA: TGCGCCAGCAGCCAAGATCCCTCTGGGAGCTCTGGAAACACCATATATTTT. This encodes CASSQDPSGSSGNTIYF.

The chain joins TRBV5-1 to TRBJ2-1; 15 nucleotides match TRBD2. This CDR3 spans 16 amino acids. Germline V gene data show CDR1 as SGHRS and CDR2 as YFSETQ. With V trimmed by 3 bases and J by 8 bases, 6 bases remained unmatched. The CDR3 bases are TGCGCCAGCAGCTACGGACTAGCGGGAGGGCTACATGAGCAGTTCTTC. It specifies CASSYGLAGGLHEQFF.

This clone appeared once. The chain has TRBV18 and TRBJ1-4, with D unresolved. The CDR3 loop spans 12 amino acids. The germline V gene has CDR1 KGHSH and CDR2 LQKENI. Trimming pared 8 bases from V and 8 bases from J, leaving 12 bases between. The CDR3 spells CASRSAGEKLFF. In DNA, the CDR3 is TGTGCCAGCCGCAGCGCGGGAGAAAAACTGTTTTTT.

The chain employs TRBV2 and TRBJ1-1; D is uncertain. This CDR3 region has 13 residues. V was trimmed by 6 bases and J by 7 bases, leaving 15 bases between them. Germline V lookup: CDR1 SNHLY, CDR2 FYNNEI. DNA for the CDR3: TGTGCCAGCAGGGCTGGGCCCGTCGGTGAAGCTTTCTTT. Its translation: CASRAGPVGEAFF.